The following is a TCR beta chain sequence with its context. This clonotype turned up a few times. Its antigen is currently not known. Base qualities are not provided; no much larger clone lies one nucleotide away. From the germline V gene, CDR1 is MGHRA and CDR2 is YSYEKL. The CDR3 runs 20 amino acids, cysteine and phenylalanine included. Just CDR3 DNA is preserved here, 60 bases in frame from base 1. V was cut back by 0 bases and J by 0 bases, leaving a gap of 21 bases between them. Preparation of the library involved multiplex PCR. Data came from an Illumina HiSeq 4000. iRepertoire HTBI primers and Arm-PCR amplification of CDR3 regions were used to construct TCR beta libraries. Gel purification was performed on PCR products prior to sequencing. Per the source publication's procedure: A total of some 65 TRBV and some 13 TRBJ segments were identified across samples and were used for gene usage analysis of CDR3 amino acid clonotypes. Filtered high-quality paired reads were merged into contigs using COPE and FqMerger. BLAST was used to align contigs to IMGT TRBV, TRBD and TRBJ reference genes, and CDR3 was defined according to IMGT. Any clonotype with a frequency above 0.1% was classified as a highly expanded clone. Shannon entropy was used to measure repertoire diversity, and the Gini coefficient was used to measure V-J evenness. Clonotypes shared by more than one individual were considered public. TCRdb reworked the public reads: Q25 trimming with fastp, MiXCR clone assembly, productive beta chains retained. Rows are combined by CDR3 protein, so each entry shows the most common genes and DNA. These V and J calls derive from TCRdb rather than the authors' analysis. This sample is represented by roughly 500,000 distinct CDR3 sequences; less than 15% of them were singletons. 8.5% to 10% of the sample is held by the ten biggest clonotypes.

This entry belongs to a study of regulatory T cells in long-lasting Graves disease listed by TCRdb under 2021. At the level of the whole study: Newly diagnosed Graves' disease patients had taken antithyroid drugs for less than 3 months. This study used TCR sequencing and RNA sequencing of peripheral blood to compare persistent Graves' disease patients against newly diagnosed Graves' disease patients. The study was registered as a clinical trial and conducted in China. TCR sequencing covered 13 persistent and about 20 newly diagnosed Graves' disease patients, around 35 samples in total. Paper-wide results and their limitations: The authors acknowledged the small sample size as a limitation that may reduce accuracy. Persistent disease showed preferential use of TRBV28, TRBJ1-2 and TRBJ2-5, whereas newly diagnosed disease favored TRBV20-1 and TRBJ2-1. Only the TCR beta chain was sequenced and analyzed. Lower TCR Shannon entropy and fewer highly expanded clones were observed in persistent Graves' disease patients than in newly diagnosed patients, which suggested clonal expansion. Patients with persistent disease shared more public clonotypes (fewer than 3,000) than newly diagnosed patients did (about 1,000). Only peripheral blood was studied, because thyroid tissue, the primary lesion, was inaccessible.

The time point label here, explained by the study, means: newly diagnosed GD, antithyroid drugs for less than 3 months. RNA was extracted from PBMCs in TRIzol for both TCR sequencing and RNA sequencing. Graves' disease was diagnosed according to American Thyroid Association guidelines. Patients were recruited from an endocrinology department in Xi'an, China. Each patient gave 9 to 10 milliliters of peripheral blood, collected in an EDTA anticoagulant tube. PBMCs were isolated by Ficoll Paque Plus density gradient separation without further T cell sorting. An Agilent 2100 Bioanalyzer and agarose gel were used to check RNA quality, while a NanoDrop 2000 measured RNA concentration. The sample also formed part of further work on T cells in Graves' hyperthyroidism and ophthalmopathy. The second publication reports: Graves' hyperthyroidism was defined as stable when no progression to ophthalmopathy occurred over 18 months of follow-up. Hyperthyroidism patients were newly diagnosed, with disease duration under 2 months, and aged 18 to 65 years. Patients with uncontrolled infections, other autoimmune diseases, pregnancy or lactation were excluded. Clinical symptoms, serum thyroxine and TRAb, thyroid ultrasound, and orbital computed tomography formed the basis for the diagnoses. The TCR CDR3 was subjected to a first round of RT-PCR using the HTBI primer set and the Qiagen OneStep RT-PCR kit. Most expanded thyroid clonotypes (frequency above 0.001) were also detected in blood, suggesting blood repertoires may reflect thyroid immune responses. In cross-validation, a model built on a 13 V-J signature told ophthalmopathy apart from stable hyperthyroidism with about 90% sensitivity and about 81% specificity, and in testing the same model reached 80%/75%. In validation, the model predicted progression to ophthalmopathy with approximately 71% sensitivity and roughly 72% specificity, a median of 6.5 months before onset. TCR V-J signatures able to tell the groups apart were searched for in a discovery cohort of about a hundred patients, of whom around 43 had Graves' ophthalmopathy and more than 55 had stable Graves' hyperthyroidism. An independent validation cohort of under 20 hyperthyroidism patients and more than 15 patients who later progressed to ophthalmopathy tested prospective prediction of ophthalmopathy. The approximately 90 discovery patients were randomly split 7:3 into training and test sets. Thyroid tissue and blood T-cell repertoires from several Graves' hyperthyroidism patients were also compared in the study. Once sampling was done, hyperthyroidism patients were given methimazole at a starting dose of 30 mg daily, whereas ophthalmopathy patients were given high-dose intravenous methylprednisolone. Libraries were constructed in a second round of multiplex PCR, after which size selection and purification were performed. Paired-end sequencing of the libraries was performed with 100 bp reads on an Illumina HiSeq2000. SOAPnuke was used to process the raw data, throwing out any read that contained adapters or uncalled bases, had a mean Phred below 15, or lacked an exact constant-primer or identifier match. COPE v1.2.5 was used to merge high-quality paired reads, and clonotypes were defined as unique nucleotide sequences. Clonotypes were aligned to IMGT TRBV, TRBD and TRBJ reference segments using MiTCR v1.1. Analysis was restricted to V-J combinations with a frequency above 0.0001, which covered just over 98% of repertoires. The TCS score was defined as the ratio of F50 (clonal expansion) to E x V (chaos), calculated using BLOSUM62-based TCRdist between CDR3 peptides within each V-J. Welch's t-statistics and random forest reduced 450 to 600 V-J features to 10 to 15, which were used in a naive Bayes classifier (R e1071). No statistical method was used to set the sample size in advance, and investigators knew the group allocation. TCR Vbeta CDR3 sequencing of roughly 140 peripheral blood samples (about 45 ophthalmopathy, 75 or so hyperthyroidism and roughly 17 progressor patients) is reported in the paper.

The sequences come from peripheral blood mononuclear cells (PBMCs), collected at new diagnosis, from a patient treated with antithyroid drugs. This TCR was sampled from a man aged 30-40 years with Graves disease. Donor details come from another sample of the same person, matched by shared clones. Recombination joined TRBV4-1 with TRBJ2-1, with TRBD2 tentatively as D gene (6 bases match). The bases are TGCGCCAGCAGCCAAGATTGGGCTGTTCGGGACTCCCCCTCCTACAATGAGCAGTTCTTC. This encodes CASSQDWAVRDSPSYNEQFF.